A single TCR beta chain is shown here with its context. This entry is derived from a study of cytomegalovirus exposure and HLA in healthy donors. A multiplex PCR was run with 60 Vbeta primers and 13 Jbeta primers. The protocol was immunoSEQ multiplex PCR, while the TCRdb copy is restricted to in-frame clones and leaves out a portion. This listing includes roughly 45,000 clones. Trimming pared 2 bases from V and 2 bases from J, leaving 7 bases between. The CDR3 contains 14 residues. Germline CDR1 reads SGHRS; CDR2 reads YFSETQ. The receptor's source is a woman aged 25 to 39 in good health and CMV-seronegative. Sample: PBMCs. The chain joins TRBV5-1 to TRBJ2-2; D uncertain. Here the CDR3 reads CASSFTGNTGELFF. As DNA, the CDR3 is TGCGCCAGCAGCTTCACGGGTAACACCGGGGAGCTGTTTTTT.